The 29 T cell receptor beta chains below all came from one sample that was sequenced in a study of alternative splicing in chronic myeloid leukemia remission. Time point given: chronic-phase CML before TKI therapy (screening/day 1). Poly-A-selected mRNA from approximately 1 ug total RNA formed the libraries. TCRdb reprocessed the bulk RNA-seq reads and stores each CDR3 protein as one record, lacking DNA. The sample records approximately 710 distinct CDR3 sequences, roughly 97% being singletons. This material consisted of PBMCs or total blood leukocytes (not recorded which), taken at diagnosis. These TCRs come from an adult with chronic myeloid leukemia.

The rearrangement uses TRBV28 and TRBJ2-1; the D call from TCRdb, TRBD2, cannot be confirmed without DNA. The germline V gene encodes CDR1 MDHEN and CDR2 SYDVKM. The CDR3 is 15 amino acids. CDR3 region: CASSLPTSGYNEQFF.

The CDR3 here is CASSESYRAYEQFF. The rearrangement links TRBV10-2 to TRBJ2-1; TCRdb lists TRBD1, though no DNA is available to test this call. The CDR3 extends over 14 amino acids. The germline V gene has CDR1 WSHSY and CDR2 SAAADI.

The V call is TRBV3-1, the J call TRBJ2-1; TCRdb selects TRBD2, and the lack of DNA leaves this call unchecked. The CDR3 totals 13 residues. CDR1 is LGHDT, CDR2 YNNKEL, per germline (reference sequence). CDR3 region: CASSQDPGDEQFF.

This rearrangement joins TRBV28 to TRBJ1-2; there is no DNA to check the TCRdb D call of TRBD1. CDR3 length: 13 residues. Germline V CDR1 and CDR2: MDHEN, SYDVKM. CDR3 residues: CASRSTGVYGYTF.

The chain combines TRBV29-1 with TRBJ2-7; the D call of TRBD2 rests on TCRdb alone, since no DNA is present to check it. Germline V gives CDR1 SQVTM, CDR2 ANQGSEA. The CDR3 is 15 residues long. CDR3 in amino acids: CSVWTSGRASYEQYF.

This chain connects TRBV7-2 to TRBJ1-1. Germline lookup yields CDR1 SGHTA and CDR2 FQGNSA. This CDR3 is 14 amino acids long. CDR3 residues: CASSLGRGPTEAFF. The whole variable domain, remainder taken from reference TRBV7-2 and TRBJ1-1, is GAGVSQSPSNKVTEKGKDVELRCDPISGHTALYWYRQSLGQGLEFLIYFQGNSAPDKSGLPSDRFSAERTGGSVSTLTIQRTQQEDSAVYLCASSLGRGPTEAFFGQGTRLTVV.

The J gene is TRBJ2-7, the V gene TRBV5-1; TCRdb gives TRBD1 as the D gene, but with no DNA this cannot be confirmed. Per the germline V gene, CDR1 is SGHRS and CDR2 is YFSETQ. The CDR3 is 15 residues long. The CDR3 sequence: CASSLAGQTTYEQYF.

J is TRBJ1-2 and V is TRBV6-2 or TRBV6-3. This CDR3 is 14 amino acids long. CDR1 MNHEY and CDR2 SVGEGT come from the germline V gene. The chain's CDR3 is CASSYPDSPYGYTF.

The CDR3 sequence is CASSYSSYARSSYNEQFF. The chain couples TRBV6-6 to TRBJ2-1; TCRdb's D call of TRBD2 is untestable without DNA. This CDR3 is built from 18 residues. Germline V gene data show CDR1 as MNHNY and CDR2 as SVGAGI (reference sequence).

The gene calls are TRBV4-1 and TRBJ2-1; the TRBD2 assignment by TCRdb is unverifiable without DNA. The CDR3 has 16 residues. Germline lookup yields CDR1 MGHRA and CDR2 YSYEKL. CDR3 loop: CASSHARLASYNEQFF.

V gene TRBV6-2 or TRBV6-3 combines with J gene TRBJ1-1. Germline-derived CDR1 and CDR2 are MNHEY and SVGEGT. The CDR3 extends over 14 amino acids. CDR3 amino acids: CASSYAGLNTEAFF.

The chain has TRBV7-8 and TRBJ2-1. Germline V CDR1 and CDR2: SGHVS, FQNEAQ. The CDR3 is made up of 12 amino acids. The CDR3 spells CASTPPSNEQFF.

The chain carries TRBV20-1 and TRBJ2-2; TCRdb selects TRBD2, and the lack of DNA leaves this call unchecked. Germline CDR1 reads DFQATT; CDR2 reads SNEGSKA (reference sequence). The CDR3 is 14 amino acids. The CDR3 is CSARGVVNTGELFF.

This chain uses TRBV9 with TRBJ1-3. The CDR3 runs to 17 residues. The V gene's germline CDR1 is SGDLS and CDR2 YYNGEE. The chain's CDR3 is CASSVDPGVISGNTIYF.

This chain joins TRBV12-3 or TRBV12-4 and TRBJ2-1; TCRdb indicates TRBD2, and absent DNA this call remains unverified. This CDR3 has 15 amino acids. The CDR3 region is CASSLGDHVKDEQFF.

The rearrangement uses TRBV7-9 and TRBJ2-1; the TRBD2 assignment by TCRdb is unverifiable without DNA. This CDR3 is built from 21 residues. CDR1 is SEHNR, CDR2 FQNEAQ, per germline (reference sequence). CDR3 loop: CASSFVSVSIGPTLQGNEQFF.

This CDR3 reads CSARGLAGAGELFF. The chain joins TRBV20-1 to TRBJ2-2; TCRdb indicates TRBD2, and absent DNA this call remains unverified. The CDR3 contains 14 residues. The germline gives CDR1 DFQATT, CDR2 SNEGSKA (reference sequence).

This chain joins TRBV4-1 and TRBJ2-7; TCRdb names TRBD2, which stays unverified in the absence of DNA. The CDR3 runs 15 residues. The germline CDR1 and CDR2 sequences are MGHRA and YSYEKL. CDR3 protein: CASSQLGLAAYEQYF.

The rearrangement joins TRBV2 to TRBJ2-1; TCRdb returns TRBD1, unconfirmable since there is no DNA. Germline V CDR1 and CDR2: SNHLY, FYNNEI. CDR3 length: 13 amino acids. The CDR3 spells CAGQGISYNEQFF.

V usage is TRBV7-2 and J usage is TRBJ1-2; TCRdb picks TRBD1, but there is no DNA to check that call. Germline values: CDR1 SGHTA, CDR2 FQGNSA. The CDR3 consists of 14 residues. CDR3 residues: CASSSPDRPYGYTF.

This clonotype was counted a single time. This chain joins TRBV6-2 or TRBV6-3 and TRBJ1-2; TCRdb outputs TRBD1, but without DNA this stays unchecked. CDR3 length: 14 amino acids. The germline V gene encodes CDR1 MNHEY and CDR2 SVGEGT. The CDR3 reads CASSYSGQGHGYTF.

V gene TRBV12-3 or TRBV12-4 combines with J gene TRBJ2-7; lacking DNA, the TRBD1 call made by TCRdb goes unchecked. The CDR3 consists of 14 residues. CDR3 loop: CASSTGTESYEQYF.

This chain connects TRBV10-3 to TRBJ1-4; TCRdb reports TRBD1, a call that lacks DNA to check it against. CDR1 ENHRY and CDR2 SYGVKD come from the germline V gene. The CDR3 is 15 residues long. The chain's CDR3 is CAISDRVATNEKLFF.

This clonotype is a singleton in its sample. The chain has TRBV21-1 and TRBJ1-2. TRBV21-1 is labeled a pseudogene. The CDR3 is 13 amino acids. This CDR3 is CASSPGQPYGYTF.

The chain's CDR3 is CASSLRGVSNQPQHF. This chain links TRBV7-8 with TRBJ1-5. The CDR3 length is 15 residues. The germline V gene encodes CDR1 SGHVS and CDR2 FQNEAQ.

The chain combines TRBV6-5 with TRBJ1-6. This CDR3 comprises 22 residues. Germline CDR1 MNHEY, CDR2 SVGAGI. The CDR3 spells CASSSSNFRDRGPGGYNSPLHF.

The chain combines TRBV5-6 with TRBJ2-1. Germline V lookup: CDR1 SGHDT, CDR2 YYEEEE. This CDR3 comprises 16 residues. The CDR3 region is CASSAQTLRSYNEQFF.

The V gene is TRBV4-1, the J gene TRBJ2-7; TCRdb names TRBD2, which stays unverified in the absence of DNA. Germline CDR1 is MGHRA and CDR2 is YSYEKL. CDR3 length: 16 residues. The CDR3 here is CASSQPTSGEPYEQYF.

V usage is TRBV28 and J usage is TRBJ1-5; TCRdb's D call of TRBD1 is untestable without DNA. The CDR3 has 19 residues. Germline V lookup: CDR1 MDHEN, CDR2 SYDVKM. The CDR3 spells CASSFFHGTGDISNQPQHF.